The 24 T cell receptor beta chains below come from one sample, sequenced in a study of response to subunit inactivated influenza vaccine. In TCRdb, the RT-PCR reads were re-called with MiXCR into one record per CDR3 protein. The sample carries 540,000 or so distinct CDR3 sequences, over 10% recorded once. The sequencing here drew on PBMCs from blood, taken 35 to 45 days after vaccination. Receptors were obtained from a man between 50 and 59 years old who received an inactivated influenza vaccine.

This chain uses TRBV30 with TRBJ2-2; D gene unclear. The CDR3 spans 13 residues. V was trimmed by 3 bases and J by 7 bases, leaving 12 bases between them. Germline lookup yields CDR1 GTSNPN and CDR2 SVGIG (reference sequence). CDR3 region: CAWRGPYVGELFF. CDR3 DNA: TGTGCCTGGAGAGGGCCCTATGTCGGGGAGCTGTTTTTT.

The chain has TRBV29-1 and TRBJ2-7; perhaps D is TRBD1 or TRBD2 (5 bases each). The CDR3 has 12 amino acids. CDR1 and CDR2 from the germline V gene are SQVTM and ANQGSEA. V lost 6 bases to trimming and J lost 2 bases, with 11 bases between them. The CDR3 spells CSVPGRAYEQYF. In nucleotides, the CDR3 is TGCAGCGTACCGGGACGGGCCTACGAGCAGTACTTC.

This rearrangement joins TRBV11-2 to TRBJ2-7; the match to TRBD2 covers 16 bases. The trim removed 1 base at V and 7 bases at J, leaving 10 bases unmatched. Germline CDR1 reads SGHAT; CDR2 reads FQNNGV. The CDR3 runs 18 residues. The CDR3 DNA reads TGTGCCAGCAGCTTAGTGGGGACTAGCGGGAGGGCCCCTCTGGAGCAGTACTTC. It specifies CASSLVGTSGRAPLEQYF.

The chain employs TRBV5-1 and TRBJ1-2, with a tentative D call TRBD1 (5 bases). V dropped 4 bases and J dropped 7 bases, with 23 bases sitting between them. Germline CDR1 is SGHRS and CDR2 is YFSETQ. CDR3 length: 16 residues. DNA of the CDR3: TGCGCCAGCAGCGTTGGGGGTTTCGGTGGGGAATTTGGCTACACCTTC. The encoded protein is CASSVGGFGGEFGYTF.

V usage is TRBV4-1 and J usage is TRBJ1-2, with 11 bases lining up with TRBD1. Losses at the gene ends were 1 base for V and 6 bases for J; bases not matched to a gene: 7. Germline V gene data show CDR1 as MGHRA and CDR2 as YSYEKL. This CDR3 has 16 amino acids. CDR3 DNA sequence: TGCGCCAGCAGCCAAGTTCCGGGACAGGGGGTACATGGCTACACCTTC. This gives the protein CASSQVPGQGVHGYTF.

This clonotype was counted ten times or more. The chain recombines TRBV20-1 with TRBJ2-2; 7 bases line up with TRBD2. This CDR3 is 14 amino acids long. After removal of 6 bases from V and 5 bases from J, the junction contained 9 bases not matched to a gene. Germline assignment: CDR1 DFQATT and CDR2 SNEGSKA (reference sequence). CDR3 in amino acids: CSAGRTGGTGELFF. DNA of the CDR3: TGCAGTGCCGGGAGGACGGGCGGGACCGGGGAGCTGTTTTTT.

Many counts were recorded for this clonotype. This chain links TRBV6-5 with TRBJ2-2; tentative D call: TRBD2 (5 bases). Trimming took 0 bases from V and 6 from J, leaving 8 bases between them. The CDR3 spans 14 residues. CDR1 is MNHEY and CDR2 is SVGAGI in the germline V gene. CDR3 residues: CASSYSMEAGELFF. In DNA, the CDR3 is TGTGCCAGCAGTTACTCGATGGAGGCCGGGGAGCTGTTTTTT.

The sample holds many counts of this clonotype. The chain links TRBV7-2 to TRBJ2-2, with 7 bases identical to TRBD1. Germline values: CDR1 SGHTA, CDR2 FQGNSA. The CDR3 runs to 15 residues. Trimming removed 5 bases from V and 0 bases from J; junction bases left unmatched: 3. The CDR3 reads CASSQQGTNTGELFF. CDR3 bases: TGTGCCAGCAGCCAACAGGGGACGAACACCGGGGAGCTGTTTTTT.

The chain has TRBV7-8 and TRBJ2-7; D not certain. This CDR3 contains 14 residues. V lost 5 bases, J lost 0 bases, and 11 bases lay in between. Germline V CDR1 and CDR2: SGHVS, FQNEAQ. The DNA for the CDR3 is TGTGCCAGCAGCCCTGGTCGCCTCTCCTACGAGCAGTACTTC. Translation gives CASSPGRLSYEQYF.

V gene TRBV7-9 combines with J gene TRBJ1-1; unclear D gene. Trimming cost V 7 bases and J 7 bases, with 13 bases left between them. The CDR3 has 12 amino acids. The germline V gene has CDR1 SEHNR and CDR2 FQNEAQ (reference sequence). The CDR3 loop reads CASTPLWGEAFF. The CDR3 DNA sequence: TGTGCCAGCACCCCTCTCTGGGGTGAAGCTTTCTTT.

This clonotype occurred many times. The chain recombines TRBV29-1 with TRBJ2-2; no firm D call. This CDR3 has 13 residues. Trimming stripped 4 bases from V and 5 bases from J, with 11 bases between. Germline V gene data show CDR1 as SQVTM and CDR2 as ANQGSEA. CDR3 amino acids: CSVGDTFTGELFF. CDR3 coding DNA: TGCAGCGTTGGTGACACCTTTACCGGGGAGCTGTTTTTT.

This clonotype has at least ten counts. The V gene is TRBV30, the J gene TRBJ2-1; D gene ambiguous. Germline-derived CDR1 and CDR2 are GTSNPN and SVGIG (reference sequence). This CDR3 contains 14 residues. Trimming removed 0 bases at V and 6 bases at J, with 12 bases between. CDR3 nucleotides: TGTGCCTGGAGTGTAATGGGTACGGGCAATGAGCAGTTCTTC. Encoded protein: CAWSVMGTGNEQFF.

This clonotype has more than one count but fewer than ten. The V and J genes are TRBV5-1 and TRBJ2-1, with D possibly TRBD2 on 6 matching bases. V lost 0 bases, J lost 8 bases, and 18 bases lay in between. The germline gives CDR1 SGHRS, CDR2 YFSETQ. The CDR3 has 16 amino acids. The CDR3 DNA reads TGCGCCAGCAGCTTGGCCGTACAGGAGGGGATCGATGAGCAGTTCTTC. Translation: CASSLAVQEGIDEQFF.

The rearrangement joins TRBV13 to TRBJ2-5, with D possibly matching TRBD1 (5 bases). Trimming pared 0 bases from V and 10 bases from J, leaving 9 bases between. Germline V CDR1 and CDR2: PRHDT, FYEKMQ (reference sequence). This CDR3 contains 12 residues. CDR3: CASSLGQGFQYF. Here the CDR3 DNA reads TGTGCCAGCAGCTTAGGCCAGGGATTCCAGTACTTC.

The chain carries TRBV9 and TRBJ2-1; 10 nucleotides line up with TRBD2. CDR3 length equals 13 residues. CDR1 is SGDLS and CDR2 is YYNGEE in the germline V gene. The V segment lost 3 bases and the J segment 7 bases; nucleotides outside the gene matches: 1. The CDR3 DNA reads as TGTGCCAGCAGCGAGACTAGCGGGAATGAGCAGTTCTTC. Translated: CASSETSGNEQFF.

This clonotype has a handful of counts. The rearrangement uses TRBV11-1 and TRBJ2-7; 9 bases are shared with TRBD2. Germline trimming cut 5 bases from V and 6 bases from J; bases unmatched to any gene: 17. This CDR3 comprises 17 residues. Germline CDR1 reads SGHAT; CDR2 reads FQDESV (reference sequence). CDR3 loop: CASSPAGGAGGLSEQYF. Here the CDR3 DNA reads TGTGCCAGCAGCCCAGCCGGGGGTGCGGGAGGGCTCTCCGAGCAGTACTTC.

This clonotype was observed a handful of times. The rearrangement uses TRBV20-1 and TRBJ2-3; TRBD2 matches 10 bases. Losses at the gene ends were 5 bases for V and 2 bases for J; bases not matched to a gene: 7. Germline V gene data show CDR1 as DFQATT and CDR2 as SNEGSKA (reference sequence). The CDR3 runs to 15 residues. CDR3 sequence reads: CSAPPSGGYTDTQYF. The CDR3 nucleotides read TGCAGTGCTCCCCCTAGCGGGGGCTACACAGATACGCAGTATTTT.

In this sample, this clonotype turned up a few times. The chain uses TRBV6-1 and TRBJ2-7; D is unresolved. The V end lost 5 bases, the J end lost 1 base, and 12 bases lay between the germline ends. Germline loops: CDR1 MNHNS, CDR2 SASEGT. CDR3 length: 14 amino acids. CDR3 DNA sequence: TGTGCCAGCAGTCCCAGGATCCTTTCCTACGAGCAGTACTTC. This encodes CASSPRILSYEQYF.

The V and J genes are TRBV28 and TRBJ2-7, with D hard to call. CDR1 and CDR2 from the germline V gene are MDHEN and SYDVKM. This CDR3 is 15 amino acids long. Trimming removed 3 bases from V and 3 bases from J, with 15 bases in between. Here the CDR3 DNA reads TGTGCCAGCAGTTTCGGCATCCCGATCAGCTACGAGCAGTACTTC. Translation: CASSFGIPISYEQYF.

This clonotype has at least ten counts. The J gene is TRBJ2-2, the V gene TRBV10-1; 8 positions match TRBD1. Trimming removed 1 base from V and 3 bases from J; junction bases left unmatched: 4. The CDR3 consists of 16 residues. The germline V gene has CDR1 WNHNN and CDR2 SYGVQD (reference sequence). For the CDR3, the DNA is TGCGCCAGCAGTGAGTGGACAGGGAGAGACACCGGGGAGCTGTTTTTT. Translating gives CASSEWTGRDTGELFF.

The DNA for the CDR3 is TGTGCCAGCAGTTCGGGTCCCGGAACCTTCGAGCAGTACTTC. This translates into CASSSGPGTFEQYF. The genes are TRBV12-3 or TRBV12-4 and TRBJ2-7; D remains unclear. Trimming pared 4 bases from V and 6 bases from J, leaving 16 bases between. The CDR3 has 14 amino acids.

The genes are TRBV7-2 and TRBJ2-1; D gene ambiguous. Deletions cut 5 bases from V and 0 bases from J, with 14 bases between. Germline lookup yields CDR1 SGHTA and CDR2 FQGNSA. The CDR3 runs to 16 residues. The CDR3, as DNA: TGTGCCAGCAGCCCCTCACCGACAAGCTCCTACAATGAGCAGTTCTTC. Protein product: CASSPSPTSSYNEQFF. Variable domain in full (rest from reference TRBV7-2 and TRBJ2-1): GAGVSQSPSNKVTEKGKDVELRCDPISGHTALYWYRQSLGQGLEFLIYFQGNSAPDKSGLPSDRFSAERTGGSVSTLTIQRTQQEDSAVYLCASSPSPTSSYNEQFFGPGTRLTVL.

This clonotype was seen more than once but under ten times. The chain uses TRBV5-5 and TRBJ1-6; the D is unclear. The CDR3 has 15 residues. The germline V gene encodes CDR1 SGHKS and CDR2 YYEKEE (reference sequence). Trimming stripped 0 bases from V and 3 bases from J, with 7 bases between. CDR3 sequence: CASSLGAGYNSPLHF. In DNA form, the CDR3 reads TGTGCCAGCAGCTTGGGGGCCGGCTATAATTCACCCCTCCACTTT.

V usage is TRBV12-3 or TRBV12-4 and J usage is TRBJ1-2; 7 nucleotides line up with TRBD1. This CDR3 comprises 13 residues. The V gene end was trimmed by 3 bases and the J gene end by 5 bases; junction bases not matched to a gene: 3. Written as DNA, the CDR3 is TGTGCCAGCAGTTTCGACAGGGTTTATGGCTACACCTTC. Amino acids: CASSFDRVYGYTF.